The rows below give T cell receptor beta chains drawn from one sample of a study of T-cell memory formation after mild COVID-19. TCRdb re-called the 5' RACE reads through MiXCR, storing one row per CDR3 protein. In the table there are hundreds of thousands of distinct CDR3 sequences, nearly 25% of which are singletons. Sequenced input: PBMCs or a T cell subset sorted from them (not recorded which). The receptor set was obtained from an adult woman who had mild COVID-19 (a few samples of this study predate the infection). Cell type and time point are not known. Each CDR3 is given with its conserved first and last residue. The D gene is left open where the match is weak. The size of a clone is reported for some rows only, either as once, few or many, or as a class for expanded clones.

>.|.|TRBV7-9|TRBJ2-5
TGTGCCAGCAGCTCAACCCCGCAGGGTATCGAGACCCAGTACTTC
CASSSTPQGIETQYF
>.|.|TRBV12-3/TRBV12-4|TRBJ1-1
TGTGCCAGCAGTACATGGCTTGGGGGCACTGAAGCTTTCTTT
CASSTWLGGTEAFF
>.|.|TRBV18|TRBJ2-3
TGTGCCAGCTCAGGTCCCGGGCCCCGCGGGACAGATACGCAGTATTTT
CASSGPGPRGTDTQYF
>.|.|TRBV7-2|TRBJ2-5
TGTGCCAGCAGCCCCCGGGTCCTCGGGGCTGATGAGACCCAGTACTTC
CASSPRVLGADETQYF
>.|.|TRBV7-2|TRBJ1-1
TGTGCCAGCAGCTTAACCCCAGGTTTAATGAACACTGAAGCTTTCTTT
CASSLTPGLMNTEAFF
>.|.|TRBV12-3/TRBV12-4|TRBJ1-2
TGTGCCAGCAGTTACGGCTACTATGGCTACACCTTC
CASSYGYYGYTF
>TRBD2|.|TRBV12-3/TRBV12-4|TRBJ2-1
TGTGCCAGCAGTCCTTTTGGCGGGGGGGCGAATGAGCAGTTCTTC
CASSPFGGGANEQFF
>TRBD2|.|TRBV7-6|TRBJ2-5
TGTGCCAGCAGCTTACGTGCGGGAGGGAGGGAGACCCAGTACTTC
CASSLRAGGRETQYF
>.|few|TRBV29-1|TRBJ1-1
TGCAGCGGTTCCCACAGGCGAGAAGCTTTCTTT
CSGSHRREAFF
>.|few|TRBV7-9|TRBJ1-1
TGTGCCAGCAGCCCAGCCCGGGGGAACACTGAAGCTTTCTTT
CASSPARGNTEAFF
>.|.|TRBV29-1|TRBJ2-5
TGCAGCGTTGAATGGAGGGACAGTTTCCAAGAGACCCAGTACTTC
CSVEWRDSFQETQYF
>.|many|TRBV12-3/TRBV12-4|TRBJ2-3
TGTGCCAGCAGTGAACAGGGGACTCACGGCACAGATACGCAGTATTTT
CASSEQGTHGTDTQYF